The clone carrying this TCR beta chain appeared a few times. As yet, its antigen is unknown. This specimen belongs to a study of T-cell memory formation after mild COVID-19. Findings and caveats of the study: Mainly CM and EM harbored the contracting CD4+ clones; mainly EMRA harbored the CD8+ ones. Among clones peaking at day 37 in the second wave, SARS-CoV-2 specificity remained unconfirmed.

A single record per CDR3 protein comes from TCRdb applying MiXCR to the 5' RACE reads. Of around 470,000 distinct CDR3 sequences in the sample, 20% were seen once. The CDR3 contains 16 residues. Germline CDR1 LGHNA, CDR2 YNFKEQ. V trimming: 0 bases; J trimming: 8 bases; junction bases outside the gene matches: 9. The clonotype was recovered from an adult woman who had mild COVID-19 (a few samples of this study predate the infection). Cell type and time point are not known. The sequenced sample was PBMCs or a T cell subset sorted from them (not recorded which). The chain joins TRBV4-2 to TRBJ2-1; 8 bases are a match to TRBD2. The CDR3 loop reads CASSQDGGGGRDEQFF. As DNA, the CDR3 is TGTGCCAGCAGCCAAGATGGTGGCGGGGGGCGCGATGAGCAGTTCTTC.